This T cell receptor beta chain is drawn from a study of tumor-infiltrating lymphocytes in oesophageal squamous cell carcinoma. TCRdb reprocessed the PCR reads via MiXCR and lists one record per CDR3 protein. The table lists roughly 20,000 distinct CDR3 sequences, less than 50% of them singletons. CDR1 is SGHVS, CDR2 FQNEAQ, per germline. This CDR3 is built from 14 residues. Deletions cut 1 base from V and 9 bases from J, with 10 bases between. V gene TRBV7-8 combines with J gene TRBJ1-6, with a weak D call TRBD1 (6 bases). Sample: normal esophageal tissue next to the tumor. The TCR was taken from a female donor with esophageal squamous cell carcinoma. The CDR3 DNA is TGTGCCAGCAGCTTAGTCGGCAGGGGTTCACCCCTCCACTTT. This sequence encodes CASSLVGRGSPLHF.